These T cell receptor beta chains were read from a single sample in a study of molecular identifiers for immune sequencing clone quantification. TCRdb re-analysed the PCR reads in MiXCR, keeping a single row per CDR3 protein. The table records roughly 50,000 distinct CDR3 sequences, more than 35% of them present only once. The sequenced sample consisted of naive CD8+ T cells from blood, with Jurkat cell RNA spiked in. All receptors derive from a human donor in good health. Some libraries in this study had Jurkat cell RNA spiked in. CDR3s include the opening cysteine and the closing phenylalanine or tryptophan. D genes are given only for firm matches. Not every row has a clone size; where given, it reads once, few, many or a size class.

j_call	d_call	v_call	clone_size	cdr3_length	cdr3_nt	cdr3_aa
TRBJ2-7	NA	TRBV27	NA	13	TGTGCCAGCAGTTTATCGGGGGGATACGAGCAGTACTTC	CASSLSGGYEQYF
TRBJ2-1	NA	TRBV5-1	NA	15	TGCGCCAGCAGCTTAATGCCCGGCATTTACAATGAGCAGTTCTTC	CASSLMPGIYNEQFF
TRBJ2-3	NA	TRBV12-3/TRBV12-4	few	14	TGTGCCAGCAGTTTAGCTGCTGGGGCAGATACGCAGTATTTT	CASSLAAGADTQYF
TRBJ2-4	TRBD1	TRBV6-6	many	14	TGTGCCAGCAGCAAACAGGGGGCAACCAACATTCAGTACTTC	CASSKQGATNIQYF
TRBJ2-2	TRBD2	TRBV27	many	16	TGTGCCAGCAGTCCCCAGACTAGCGGTTACACCGGGGAGCTGTTTTTT	CASSPQTSGYTGELFF
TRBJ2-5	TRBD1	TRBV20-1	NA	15	TGCAGTGCCACGACAGGGGGCTGGGGGAGGGAGACCCAGTACTTC	CSATTGGWGRETQYF
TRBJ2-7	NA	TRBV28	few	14	TGTGCCAGCAGTTATAACCGGGCCACCTACGAGCAGTACTTC	CASSYNRATYEQYF
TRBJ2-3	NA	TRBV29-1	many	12	TGCAGCGTTGTTTCAGAACGCAGAACGCAGTATTTT	CSVVSERRTQYF
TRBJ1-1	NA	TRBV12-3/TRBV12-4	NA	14	TGTGCCAGCAGTTTTAGGGAGGGAAGGGCTGAAGCTTTCTTT	CASSFREGRAEAFF
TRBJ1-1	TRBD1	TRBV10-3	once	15	TGTGCCATCAGTGAGTCGGGACAGGGGGCCACTGAAGCTTTCTTT	CAISESGQGATEAFF
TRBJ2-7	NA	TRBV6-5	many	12	TGTGCCAGCAGTCCCCGTCCCTGGGAGCAGTACTTC	CASSPRPWEQYF
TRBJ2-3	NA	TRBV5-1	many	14	TGCGCCAGCAGCCCCTCATTCGGGCAAGATACGCAGTATTTT	CASSPSFGQDTQYF
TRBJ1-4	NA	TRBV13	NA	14	TGTGCCAGCAGCACCCGGGACTGGACAGAAAAACTGTTTTTT	CASSTRDWTEKLFF
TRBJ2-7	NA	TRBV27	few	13	TGTGCCAGCAGTTTAGCTTTCTACTACGAGCAGTACTTC	CASSLAFYYEQYF
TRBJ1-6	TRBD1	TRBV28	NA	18	TGTGCCAGCAGTTTATTTTCGGGGACAGGGGAAGATAATTCACCCCTCCACTTT	CASSLFSGTGEDNSPLHF
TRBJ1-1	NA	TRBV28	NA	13	TGTGCCAGCAGTTTATCACAGGGTACTGAAGCTTTCTTT	CASSLSQGTEAFF
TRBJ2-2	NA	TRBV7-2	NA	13	TGTGCCAGCAGCTACACGAACACCGGGGAGCTGATTTTT	CASSYTNTGELIF
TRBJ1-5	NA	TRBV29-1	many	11	TGCAGCGTTGAAGAAGGACCCTTCGTGAATTTT	CSVEEGPFVNF
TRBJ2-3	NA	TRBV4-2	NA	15	TGTGCCAGCAGCCACGTTACCAGGGCGGAAGATACGCAGTATTTT	CASSHVTRAEDTQYF
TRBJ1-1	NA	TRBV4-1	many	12	TGCGCCAGCAGCCAAGATTCGGGGGGTGCTTTCTTT	CASSQDSGGAFF
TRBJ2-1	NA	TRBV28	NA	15	TGTGCCAGCAGTTCCCCGCGGGACAGATACAATGAGCAGTTCTTC	CASSSPRDRYNEQFF
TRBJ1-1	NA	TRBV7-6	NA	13	TGTGCCAGCAGACTGACAGAGAGGACTGAAGCTTTCTTT	CASRLTERTEAFF
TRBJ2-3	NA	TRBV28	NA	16	TGTGCCAGCAGCCTCCGATCCCTAGCGAGCACAGATACGCAGTATTTT	CASSLRSLASTDTQYF
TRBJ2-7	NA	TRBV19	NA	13	TGTGCCAGTAGTATGGGGGTTCGTTACGAGCAGTACTTC	CASSMGVRYEQYF
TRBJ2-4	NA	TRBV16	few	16	TGTGCCAGCAGCCAATCTAGAGGCAGATCCAAAAACATTCAGTACTTC	CASSQSRGRSKNIQYF
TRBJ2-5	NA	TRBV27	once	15	TGTGCCAGCAGTTTATTCAACCTAGAGGGGGAGACCCAGTACTTC	CASSLFNLEGETQYF
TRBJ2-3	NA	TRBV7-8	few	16	TGTGCCAGCAGCTCGCCTAGGCTCACTAGCACAGATACGCAGTATTTT	CASSSPRLTSTDTQYF
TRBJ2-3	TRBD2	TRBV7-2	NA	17	TGTGCCAGCAGCTTAATTGTGACTAGCGTGTACACAGATACGCAGTATTTT	CASSLIVTSVYTDTQYF
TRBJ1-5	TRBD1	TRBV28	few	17	TGTGCCAGCGATTGGAATGTCCGGACAGGCTTCAGGAGACCCCAGCATTTT	CASDWNVRTGFRRPQHF
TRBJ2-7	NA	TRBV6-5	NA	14	TGTGCCAGCAGTTACGCCGGGGGAGGCTACGAGCAGTACTTC	CASSYAGGGYEQYF
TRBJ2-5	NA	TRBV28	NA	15	TGTGCCAGCAGTTTGTCAGGGGGAAGGGGGGAGACCCAGGACTTC	CASSLSGGRGETQDF
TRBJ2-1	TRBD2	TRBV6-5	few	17	TGTGCCAGCAGTTACTCTAGCGGGAGGGACACCTACAATGAGCAGTTCTTC	CASSYSSGRDTYNEQFF